The 23 T cell receptor beta chains listed next were all sequenced from one sample in a study of T cells in Graves' hyperthyroidism and ophthalmopathy. Authors of the study amplified TCR beta CDR3 regions from RNA transcripts. The TCR CDR3 first-round RT-PCR relied on the HTBI primer set. TCRdb re-called the multiplex PCR reads through MiXCR, storing one row per CDR3 protein. The profile covers about 290,000 distinct CDR3 sequences, with approximately 15% appearing a single time and roughly 50% taken by the ten largest. The sequenced sample was blood. These receptors were collected from a woman aged 60-70 years with Graves' ophthalmopathy.

This clonotype has only a few counts. The rearrangement joins TRBV27 to TRBJ2-5; TRBD1 matches 7 bases. Germline values: CDR1 MNHEY, CDR2 SMNVEV (reference sequence). There are 16 residues in the CDR3. The J segment lost 3 bases and the V segment lost 6 bases, leaving 13 bases of the junction unmatched. The DNA for the CDR3 is TGTGCCAGCAGGAGGATTGGGACAGCGATCGAAGAGACCCAGTACTTC. It yields the protein CASRRIGTAIEETQYF.

This clonotype was seen a few times. The chain uses TRBV28 and TRBJ2-5, with 10 bases aligning to TRBD2. The CDR3 spans 15 residues. Trimming took 5 bases from V and 3 from J; bases not matched to a gene: 6. The germline V gene encodes CDR1 MDHEN and CDR2 SYDVKM. The CDR3 DNA reads as TGTGCCAGCAGTGCCCCCCTAGCGGGGGAAGAGACCCAGTACTTC. Amino acids: CASSAPLAGEETQYF.

There are many counts of this clonotype. CDR3 bases: TGTGCCAGGACTACAAGAGGGGCGTTTGAAAAACTGTTTTTT. This gives the protein CARTTRGAFEKLFF. The chain couples TRBV28 to TRBJ1-4, with D maybe TRBD1 (5 bases). The CDR3 sequence is 14 residues long. Germline V gives CDR1 MDHEN, CDR2 SYDVKM. The V end lost 9 bases, the J end lost 7 bases, and 18 bases lay between the germline ends. The full variable domain, in which reference TRBV28 and TRBJ1-4 provide the parts outside the CDR3, is DVKVTQSSRYLVKRTGEKVFLECVQDMDHENMFWYRQDPGLGLRLIYFSYDVKMKEKGDIPEGYSVSREKKERFSLILESASTNQTSMYLCARTTRGAFEKLFFGSGTQLSVL.

The sample holds many counts of this clonotype. The V call is TRBV5-1, the J call TRBJ2-7; the D gene is possibly TRBD2 (6 bases). The V end lost 7 bases, the J end lost 1 base, and 15 bases lay between the germline ends. The CDR3 spans 14 residues. The V gene's germline CDR1 is SGHRS and CDR2 YFSETQ. The CDR3 protein is CASCDGSGSYEQYF. CDR3 coding DNA: TGCGCCAGCTGTGACGGGAGTGGGTCCTACGAGCAGTACTTC.

The chain has TRBV20-1 and TRBJ2-5; 15 bases match TRBD2. After removal of 4 bases from V and 4 bases from J, the junction contained 7 bases not matched to a gene. This CDR3 has 16 residues. Per germline, CDR1 DFQATT and CDR2 SNEGSKA (reference sequence). The CDR3 DNA reads as TGCAGTGCTATACGGACTAGCGGGGGGGCCGGAGAGACCCAGTACTTC. Protein: CSAIRTSGGAGETQYF.

This clonotype was seen a few times. This rearrangement joins TRBV5-1 to TRBJ2-1, with unresolved D. Looked up from germline, CDR1 is SGHRS and CDR2 is YFSETQ. CDR3 length equals 12 residues. The germline V and J ends were trimmed by 5 bases and 5 bases, with 8 bases remaining between them. The CDR3 protein is CASRDADNEQFF. The CDR3 coding sequence is TGCGCCAGCAGAGACGCGGACAATGAGCAGTTCTTC.

This clonotype was seen repeatedly, ten times or more. The V and J genes are TRBV7-2 and TRBJ2-4; possibly TRBD1 for D (6 bases). Deletions cut 1 base from V and 6 bases from J, with 7 bases between. This CDR3 contains 13 residues. Germline assignment: CDR1 SGHTA and CDR2 FQGNSA. The CDR3: CASSLGTVNIQYF. CDR3 nucleotides: TGTGCCAGCAGCTTAGGGACAGTAAACATTCAGTACTTC.

This clonotype has more than one count but fewer than ten. The gene calls are TRBV11-2 and TRBJ2-4, with TRBD1 as a possible D gene (6 bases). Trimming left V 5 bases short and J 3 bases short, with 14 bases between. The length of the CDR3 is 15 residues. The germline CDR1 and CDR2 sequences are SGHAT and FQNNGV. DNA for the CDR3: TGTGCCAGCAGCCTTATCAGGGGAGACAAAAACATTCAGTACTTC. Its translation is CASSLIRGDKNIQYF. The variable domain in full, completed from reference TRBV11-2 and TRBJ2-4, reads EAGVAQSPRYKIIEKRQSVAFWCNPISGHATLYWYQQILGQGPKLLIQFQNNGVVDDSQLPKDRFSAERLKGVDSTLKIQPAKLEDSAVYLCASSLIRGDKNIQYFGAGTRLSVL.

V is TRBV30 and J is TRBJ1-2; D might be TRBD1 (5 bases). CDR1 and CDR2 (germline): GTSNPN, SVGIG (reference sequence). The ends were cut back, 4 bases at V and 8 bases at J, with 20 bases in the middle. This CDR3 is 14 amino acids long. The CDR3 coding sequence is TGTGCCTGGACCCCGGGGACCCGAGGTGGGGGCTACACCTTC. It yields the protein CAWTPGTRGGGYTF.

This clonotype was found a few times. The genes are TRBV7-2 and TRBJ1-2; D is unclear. Germline CDR1 reads SGHTA; CDR2 reads FQGNSA. V shed 0 bases and J shed 8 bases, with 7 bases lying between them. The CDR3 length is 12 residues. CDR3 coding DNA: TGTGCCAGCAGCTTAGCGGCGTCCGGCTACACCTTC. Translation gives CASSLAASGYTF.

This clonotype was seen only once. The chain recombines TRBV7-9 with TRBJ1-5, with TRBD1 as a possible D gene (5 bases). CDR1 SEHNR and CDR2 FQNEAQ come from the germline V gene (reference sequence). The germline V and J ends were trimmed by 5 bases and 6 bases, with 14 bases remaining between them. There are 14 residues in the CDR3. In nucleotides, the CDR3 is TGTGCCAGCAGCCAACCATACGGGGCTCAGCCCCAGCATTTT. Its translation is CASSQPYGAQPQHF. Full variable domain (remainder filled in from reference TRBV7-9 and TRBJ1-5): DTGVSQNPRHKITKRGQNVTFRCDPISEHNRLYWYRQTLGQGPEFLTYFQNEAQLEKSRLLSDRFSAERPKGSFSTLEIQRTEQGDSAMYLCASSQPYGAQPQHFGDGTRLSIL.

A note on this clonotype: Germline is not matched at one junction end, which may reflect a read error. The V call is TRBV29-1, the J call TRBJ2-2, with TRBD2 as a possible D gene (5 bases). The CDR3 runs to 15 residues. CDR1 and CDR2 (germline): SQVTM, ANQGSEA. The CDR3 bases are TGCAGCGTTACGTCTCGGAGTGGGAACACCGGGGAGCTGTCTTTT. It yields the protein CSVTSRSGNTGELSF.

This clonotype has ten or more counts. This rearrangement joins TRBV7-2 to TRBJ1-1; TRBD1 might be the D (6 bases). Germline CDR1 and CDR2: SGHTA and FQGNSA. Trimming cost V 1 base and J 13 bases, with 16 bases left between them. This CDR3 is 13 amino acids long. DNA of the CDR3: TGTGCCAGCAGCTTAGGGGGCAGGGGCAGCGGTTTCTTT. Translation: CASSLGGRGSGFF.

This clonotype was recorded many times. V and J are TRBV5-4 and TRBJ2-3; the D is unclear. CDR1 and CDR2 from the germline V gene are SGHNT and YYREEE (reference sequence). The CDR3 is 15 amino acids. Between the trimmed V and J ends, which lost 3 bases and 6 bases, there was a span of 17 bases. The CDR3 DNA follows: TGTGCCAGCAGCTCAGAACAACTCCCCGGGGATACGCAGTATTTT. It translates to CASSSEQLPGDTQYF.

This clonotype was counted only a few times. The V and J genes are TRBV6-1 and TRBJ2-2, with D perhaps given as TRBD1 or TRBD2 (5 bases each). Germline CDR1 MNHNS, CDR2 SASEGT. V was trimmed by 8 bases and J by 7 bases, leaving 14 bases between them. The CDR3 is 13 residues long. The DNA of the CDR3 is TGTGCCAGCGGGGGTGGCGGGTACGGGGAGCTGTTTTTT. This gives the protein CASGGGGYGELFF.

CDR3 sequence (DNA): TGTGCCAGCAGCTTGAGACTCTACGAGCAGTACTTC. Residues: CASSLRLYEQYF. The chain recombines TRBV5-6 with TRBJ2-7, with unresolved D. The CDR3 totals 12 residues. The germline V gene has CDR1 SGHDT and CDR2 YYEEEE. Trimming took 1 base from V and 3 from J, leaving 5 bases between them.

This clonotype was detected only a few times. The V and J genes are TRBV5-4 and TRBJ2-3; no reliable D call. CDR1 is SGHNT and CDR2 is YYREEE in the germline V gene (reference sequence). CDR3 length: 14 amino acids. Trimming pared 2 bases from V and 5 bases from J, leaving 12 bases between. CDR3 loop: CASSLVGTEDTQYF. CDR3 in DNA: TGTGCCAGCAGCTTAGTGGGAACGGAAGATACGCAGTATTTT.

This clonotype came up many times. The V gene is TRBV28, the J gene TRBJ2-7; 8 bases align to TRBD2. The length of the CDR3 is 15 residues. V lost 6 bases, J lost 7 bases, and 14 bases stayed unmatched. The germline V gene has CDR1 MDHEN and CDR2 SYDVKM. CDR3 in amino acids: CASRAHSGTLGEQYF. The CDR3 nucleotides are TGTGCCAGCAGAGCCCATAGCGGGACTTTGGGGGAGCAGTACTTC.

This clonotype showed up many times. V usage is TRBV7-2 and J usage is TRBJ2-2; D may be TRBD1 (5 bases). V dropped 4 bases and J dropped 3 bases, with 6 bases sitting between them. The CDR3 is made up of 13 amino acids. Germline V gene data show CDR1 as SGHTA and CDR2 as FQGNSA. The CDR3 coding sequence is TGTGCCAGCAGCTCGACAGACACCGGGGAGCTGTTTTTT. Amino acid sequence: CASSSTDTGELFF.

In its sample, this clonotype was seen many times. The V gene is TRBV5-1, the J gene TRBJ2-2, with 8 bases that match TRBD1. The CDR3 is made up of 15 amino acids. The J segment lost 7 bases and the V segment lost 1 base, leaving 6 bases of the junction unmatched. Germline V CDR1 and CDR2: SGHRS, YFSETQ. CDR3 sequence reads: CASSLSAGGFGELFF. Here the CDR3 DNA reads TGCGCCAGCAGCTTGTCGGCAGGGGGCTTCGGGGAGCTGTTTTTT. Full variable domain (missing parts from reference TRBV5-1 and TRBJ2-2): KAGVTQTPRYLIKTRGQQVTLSCSPISGHRSVSWYQQTPGQGLQFLFEYFSETQRNKGNFPGRFSGRQFSNSRSEMNVSTLELGDSALYLCASSLSAGGFGELFFGEGSRLTVL.

This clonotype was counted many times. The V and J genes are TRBV7-2 and TRBJ1-5, with a possible D match to TRBD1 (6 bases). V was shortened by 5 bases and J by 7 bases, with 12 bases between the two germline ends. Germline V gene lookup returns CDR1 SGHTA and CDR2 FQGNSA. The length of the CDR3 is 13 residues. This chain's CDR3 is CASSTQGRQPQHF. The CDR3 bases are TGTGCCAGCAGCACACAGGGACGGCAGCCCCAGCATTTT.

This clonotype was counted ten times or more. The V call is TRBV27, the J call TRBJ1-1; 9 nucleotides agree with TRBD1. The length of the CDR3 is 14 residues. CDR1 and CDR2 (germline): MNHEY, SMNVEV (reference sequence). After removal of 4 bases from V and 2 bases from J, the junction contained 2 bases not matched to a gene. This chain's CDR3 is CASSWTGANTEAFF. Here the CDR3 DNA reads TGTGCCAGCAGTTGGACAGGGGCTAACACTGAAGCTTTCTTT.

This clonotype was detected a few times. This chain uses TRBV10-1 with TRBJ1-1, with D uncertain. The CDR3 runs to 13 residues. Trimming stripped 2 bases from V and 0 bases from J, with 4 bases between. From germline, CDR1 is WNHNN and CDR2 SYGVQD (reference sequence). CDR3 DNA sequence: TGCGCCAGCAGTGAGGATCTGAACACTGAAGCTTTCTTT. Translated: CASSEDLNTEAFF.